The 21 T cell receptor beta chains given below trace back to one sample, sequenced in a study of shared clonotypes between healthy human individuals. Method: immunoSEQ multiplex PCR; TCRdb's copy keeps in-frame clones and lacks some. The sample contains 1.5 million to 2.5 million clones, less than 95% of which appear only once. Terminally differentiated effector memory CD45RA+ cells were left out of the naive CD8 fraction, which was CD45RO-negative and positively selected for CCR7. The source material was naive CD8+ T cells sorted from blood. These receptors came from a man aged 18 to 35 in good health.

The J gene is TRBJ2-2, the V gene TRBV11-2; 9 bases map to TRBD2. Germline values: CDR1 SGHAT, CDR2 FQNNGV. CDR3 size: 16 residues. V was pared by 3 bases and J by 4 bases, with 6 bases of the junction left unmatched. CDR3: CASSFWTSDGTGELFF. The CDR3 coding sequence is TGTGCCAGCAGCTTTTGGACTAGCGATGGCACCGGGGAGCTGTTTTTT.

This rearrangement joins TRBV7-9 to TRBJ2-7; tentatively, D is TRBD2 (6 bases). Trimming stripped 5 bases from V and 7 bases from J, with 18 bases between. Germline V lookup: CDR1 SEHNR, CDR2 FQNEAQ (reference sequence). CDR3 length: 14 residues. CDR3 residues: CASSPDGPREEQYF. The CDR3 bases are TGTGCCAGCAGCCCTGACGGGCCCCGGGAGGAGCAGTACTTC. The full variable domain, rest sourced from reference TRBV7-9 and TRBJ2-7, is DTGVSQNPRHKITKRGQNVTFRCDPISEHNRLYWYRQTLGQGPEFLTYFQNEAQLEKSRLLSDRFSAERPKGSFSTLEIQRTEQGDSAMYLCASSPDGPREEQYFGPGTRLTVT.

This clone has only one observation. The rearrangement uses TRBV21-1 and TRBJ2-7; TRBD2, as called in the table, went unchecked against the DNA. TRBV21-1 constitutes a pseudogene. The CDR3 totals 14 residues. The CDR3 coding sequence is TGTGCCAGCAGCAATGAGGGAATCTACCACGAGCAGTACTTC. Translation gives CASSNEGIYHEQYF.

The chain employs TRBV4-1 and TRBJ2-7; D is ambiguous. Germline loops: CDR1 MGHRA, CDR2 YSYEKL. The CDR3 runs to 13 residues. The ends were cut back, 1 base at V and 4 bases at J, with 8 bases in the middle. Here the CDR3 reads CASSQGNKYEQYF. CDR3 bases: TGCGCCAGCAGCCAAGGTAACAAGTACGAGCAGTACTTC.

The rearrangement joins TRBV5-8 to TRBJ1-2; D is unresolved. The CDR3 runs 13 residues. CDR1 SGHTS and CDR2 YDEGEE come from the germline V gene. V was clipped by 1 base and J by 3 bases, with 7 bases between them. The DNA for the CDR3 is TGTGCCAGCAGCTTGTACAGCGACTATGGCTACACCTTC. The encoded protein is CASSLYSDYGYTF.

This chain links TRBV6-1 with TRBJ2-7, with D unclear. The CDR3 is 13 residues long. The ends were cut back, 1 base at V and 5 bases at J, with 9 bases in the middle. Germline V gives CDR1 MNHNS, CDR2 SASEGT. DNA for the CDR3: TGTGCCAGCAGTGAAGTAGAAGTTGACGAGCAGTACTTC. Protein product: CASSEVEVDEQYF.

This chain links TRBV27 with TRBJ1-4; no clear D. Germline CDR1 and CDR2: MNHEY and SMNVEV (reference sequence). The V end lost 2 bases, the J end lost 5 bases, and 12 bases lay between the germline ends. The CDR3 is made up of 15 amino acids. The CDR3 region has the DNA TGTGCCAGCAGTTTAATGGCAGGCGGAAATGAAAAACTGTTTTTT. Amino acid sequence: CASSLMAGGNEKLFF.

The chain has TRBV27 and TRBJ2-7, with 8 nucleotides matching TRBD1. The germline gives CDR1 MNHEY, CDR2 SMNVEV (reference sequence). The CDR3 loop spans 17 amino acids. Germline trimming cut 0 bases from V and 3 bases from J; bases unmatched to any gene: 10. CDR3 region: CASSLSAGTGLNYEQYF. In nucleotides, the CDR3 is TGTGCCAGCAGTTTATCCGCCGGGACAGGTCTAAACTACGAGCAGTACTTC.

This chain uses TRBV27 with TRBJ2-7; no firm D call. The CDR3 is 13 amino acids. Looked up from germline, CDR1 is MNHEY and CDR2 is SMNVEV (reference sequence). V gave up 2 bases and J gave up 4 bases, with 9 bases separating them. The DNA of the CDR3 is TGTGCCAGCAGTTTAAAATTGGGGTACGAGCAGTACTTC. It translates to CASSLKLGYEQYF.

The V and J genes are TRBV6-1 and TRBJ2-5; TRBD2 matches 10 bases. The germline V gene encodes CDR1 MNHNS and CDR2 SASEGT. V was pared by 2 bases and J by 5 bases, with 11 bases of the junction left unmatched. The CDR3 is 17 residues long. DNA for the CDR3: TGTGCCAGCAGTGAATGGGAAAGCGGGGGGGAGGGGGAGACCCAGTACTTC. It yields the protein CASSEWESGGEGETQYF.

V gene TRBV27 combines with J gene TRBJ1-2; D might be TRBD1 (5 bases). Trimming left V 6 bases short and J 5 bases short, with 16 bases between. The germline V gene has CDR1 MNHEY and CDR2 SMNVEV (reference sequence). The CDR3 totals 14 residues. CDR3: CASSETESGYGYTF. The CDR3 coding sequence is TGTGCCAGCAGCGAGACAGAAAGCGGATATGGCTACACCTTC.

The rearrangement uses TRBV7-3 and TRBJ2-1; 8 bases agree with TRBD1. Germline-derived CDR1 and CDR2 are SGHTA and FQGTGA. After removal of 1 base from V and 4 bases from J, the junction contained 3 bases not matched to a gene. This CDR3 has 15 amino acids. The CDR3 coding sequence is TGTGCCAGCAGCTTAATGACAGGGGAGTACAATGAGCAGTTCTTC. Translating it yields CASSLMTGEYNEQFF.

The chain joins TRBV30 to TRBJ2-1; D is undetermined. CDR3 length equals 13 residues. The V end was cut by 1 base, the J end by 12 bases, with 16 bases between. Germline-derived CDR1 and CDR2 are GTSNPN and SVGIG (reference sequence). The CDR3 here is CAWSGARAEMQFF. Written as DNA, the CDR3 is TGTGCCTGGAGTGGTGCCCGGGCGGAGATGCAGTTCTTC.

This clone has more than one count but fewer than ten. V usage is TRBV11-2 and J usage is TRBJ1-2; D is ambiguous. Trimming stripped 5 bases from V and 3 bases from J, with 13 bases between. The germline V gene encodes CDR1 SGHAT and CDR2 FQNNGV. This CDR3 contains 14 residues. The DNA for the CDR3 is TGTGCCAGCAGCCCGTTAGGTGGTTACTATGGCTACACCTTC. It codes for CASSPLGGYYGYTF. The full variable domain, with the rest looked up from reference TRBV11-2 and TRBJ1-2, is EAGVAQSPRYKIIEKRQSVAFWCNPISGHATLYWYQQILGQGPKLLIQFQNNGVVDDSQLPKDRFSAERLKGVDSTLKIQPAKLEDSAVYLCASSPLGGYYGYTFGSGTRLTVV.

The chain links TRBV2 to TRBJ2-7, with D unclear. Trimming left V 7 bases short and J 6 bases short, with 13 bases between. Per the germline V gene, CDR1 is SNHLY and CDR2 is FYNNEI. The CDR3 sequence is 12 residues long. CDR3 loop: CASTQGSVEQYF. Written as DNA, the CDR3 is TGTGCCAGCACCCAAGGGTCGGTCGAGCAGTACTTC.

CDR3 nucleotides: TGTGCCAGCAGCGCCCTAACGGTGGGGAGCTCTGGGGCCAACGTCCTGACTTTC. Protein sequence: CASSALTVGSSGANVLTF. This chain joins TRBV9 and TRBJ2-6; a weak D match, TRBD2 (5 bases). This CDR3 is 18 amino acids long. Germline assignment: CDR1 SGDLS and CDR2 YYNGEE. V lost 3 bases and J 0 bases, leaving 16 bases between the germline ends.

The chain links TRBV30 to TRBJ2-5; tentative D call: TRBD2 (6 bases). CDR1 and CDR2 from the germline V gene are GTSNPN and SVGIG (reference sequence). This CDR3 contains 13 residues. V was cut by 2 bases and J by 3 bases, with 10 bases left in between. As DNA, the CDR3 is TGTGCCTGGAGTCCCGGAGGGGAAGAGACCCAGTACTTC. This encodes CAWSPGGEETQYF.

CDR3 loop: CASSQDPGTGEAFF. The CDR3 DNA follows: TGCGCCAGCAGCCAAGATCCAGGGACGGGTGAGGCTTTCTTT. The chain joins TRBV4-1 to TRBJ1-1; the D gene is possibly TRBD1 (5 bases). This CDR3 is 14 amino acids long. Deletions cut 0 bases from V and 11 bases from J, with 16 bases between. Germline lookup yields CDR1 MGHRA and CDR2 YSYEKL.

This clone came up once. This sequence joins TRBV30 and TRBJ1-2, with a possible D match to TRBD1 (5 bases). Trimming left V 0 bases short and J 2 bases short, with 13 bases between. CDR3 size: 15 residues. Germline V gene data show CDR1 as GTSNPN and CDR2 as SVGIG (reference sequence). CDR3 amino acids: CAWSVGPWDNYGYTF. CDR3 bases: TGTGCCTGGAGTGTAGGTCCATGGGACAACTATGGCTACACCTTC. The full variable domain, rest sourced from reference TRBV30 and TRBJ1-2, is SQTIHQWPATLVQPVGSPLSLECTVEGTSNPNLYWYRQAAGRGLQLLFYSVGIGQISSEVPQNLSASRPQDRQFILSSKKLLLSDSGFYLCAWSVGPWDNYGYTFGSGTRLTVV.

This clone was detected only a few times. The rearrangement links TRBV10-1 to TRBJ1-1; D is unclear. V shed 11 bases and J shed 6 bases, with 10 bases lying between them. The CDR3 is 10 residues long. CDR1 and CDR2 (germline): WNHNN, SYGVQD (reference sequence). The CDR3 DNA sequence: TGCGCCCAAGGTTCGGCTGAAGCTTTCTTT. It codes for CAQGSAEAFF.

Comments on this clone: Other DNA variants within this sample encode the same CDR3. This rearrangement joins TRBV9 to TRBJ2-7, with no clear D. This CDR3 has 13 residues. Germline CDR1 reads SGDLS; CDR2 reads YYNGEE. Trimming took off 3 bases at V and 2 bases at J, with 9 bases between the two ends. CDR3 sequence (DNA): TGTGCCAGCAGCGATGGGCTGACCTACGAGCAGTACTTC. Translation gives CASSDGLTYEQYF. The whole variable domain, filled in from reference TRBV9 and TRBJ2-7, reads DSGVTQTPKHLITATGQRVTLRCSPRSGDLSVYWYQQSLDQGLQFLIQYYNGEERAKGNILERFSAQQFPDLHSELNLSSLELGDSALYFCASSDGLTYEQYFGPGTRLTVT.